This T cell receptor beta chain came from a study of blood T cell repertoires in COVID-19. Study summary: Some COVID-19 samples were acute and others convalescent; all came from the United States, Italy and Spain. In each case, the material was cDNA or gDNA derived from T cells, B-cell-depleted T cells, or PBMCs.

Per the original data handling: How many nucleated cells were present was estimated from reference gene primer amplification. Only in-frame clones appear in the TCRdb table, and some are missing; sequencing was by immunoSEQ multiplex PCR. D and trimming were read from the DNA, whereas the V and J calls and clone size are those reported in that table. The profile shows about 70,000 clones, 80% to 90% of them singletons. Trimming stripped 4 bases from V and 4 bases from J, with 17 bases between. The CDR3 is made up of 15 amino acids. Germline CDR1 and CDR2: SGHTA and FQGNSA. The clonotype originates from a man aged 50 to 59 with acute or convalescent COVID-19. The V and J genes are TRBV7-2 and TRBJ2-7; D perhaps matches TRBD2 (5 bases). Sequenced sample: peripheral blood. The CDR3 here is CASSSIQRNLYEQYF. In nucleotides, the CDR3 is TGTGCCAGCAGCTCCATCCAGCGGAACCTTTACGAGCAGTACTTC. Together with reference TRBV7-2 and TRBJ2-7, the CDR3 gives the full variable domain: GAGVSQSPSNKVTEKGKDVELRCDPISGHTALYWYRQSLGQGLEFLIYFQGNSAPDKSGLPSDRFSAERTGGSVSTLTIQRTQQEDSAVYLCASSSIQRNLYEQYFGPGTRLTVT.